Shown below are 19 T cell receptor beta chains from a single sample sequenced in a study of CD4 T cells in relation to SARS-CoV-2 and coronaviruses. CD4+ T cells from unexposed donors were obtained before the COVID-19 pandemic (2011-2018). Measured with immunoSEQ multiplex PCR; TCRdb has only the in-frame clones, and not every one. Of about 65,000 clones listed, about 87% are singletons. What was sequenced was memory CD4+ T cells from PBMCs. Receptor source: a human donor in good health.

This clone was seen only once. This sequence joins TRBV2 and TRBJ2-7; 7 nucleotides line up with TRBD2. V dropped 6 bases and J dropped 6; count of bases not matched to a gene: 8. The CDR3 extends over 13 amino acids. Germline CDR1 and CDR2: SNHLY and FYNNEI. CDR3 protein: CASRASTSSEQYF. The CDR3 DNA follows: TGTGCCAGCAGGGCGTCGACTAGCAGCGAGCAGTACTTC.

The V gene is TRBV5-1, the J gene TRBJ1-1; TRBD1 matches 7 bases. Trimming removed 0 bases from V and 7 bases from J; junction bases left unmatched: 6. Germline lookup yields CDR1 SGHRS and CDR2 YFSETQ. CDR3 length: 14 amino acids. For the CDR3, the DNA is TGCGCCAGCAGCTTGGGTACAGGGGTTGGTGAAGCTTTCTTT. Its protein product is CASSLGTGVGEAFF.

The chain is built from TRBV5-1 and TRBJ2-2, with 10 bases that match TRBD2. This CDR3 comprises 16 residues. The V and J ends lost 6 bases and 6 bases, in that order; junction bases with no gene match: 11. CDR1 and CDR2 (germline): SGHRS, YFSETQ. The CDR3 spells CASNDPGLALSGELFF. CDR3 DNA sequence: TGCGCCAGCAACGATCCGGGACTAGCGCTGTCCGGGGAGCTGTTTTTT.

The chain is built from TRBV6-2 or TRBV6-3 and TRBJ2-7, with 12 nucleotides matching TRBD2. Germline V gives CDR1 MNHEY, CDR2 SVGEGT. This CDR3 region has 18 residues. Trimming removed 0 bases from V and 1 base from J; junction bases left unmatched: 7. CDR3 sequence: CASSYSLGLAGKSYEQYF. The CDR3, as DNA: TGTGCCAGCAGTTACTCTCTCGGACTAGCGGGGAAATCCTACGAGCAGTACTTC.

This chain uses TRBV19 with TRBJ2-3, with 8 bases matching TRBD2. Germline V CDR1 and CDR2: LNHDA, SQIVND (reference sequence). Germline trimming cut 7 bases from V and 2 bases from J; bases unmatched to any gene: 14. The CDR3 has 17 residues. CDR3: CASTPSASGYLTDTQYF. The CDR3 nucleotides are TGTGCCAGTACCCCTTCGGCTAGCGGGTACCTCACAGATACGCAGTATTTT.

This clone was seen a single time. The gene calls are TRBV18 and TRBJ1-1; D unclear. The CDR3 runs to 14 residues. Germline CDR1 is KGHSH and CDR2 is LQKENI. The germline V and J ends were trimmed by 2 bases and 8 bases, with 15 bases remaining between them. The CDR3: CASSPSTAESEAFF. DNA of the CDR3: TGTGCCAGCTCACCAAGCACCGCCGAGTCCGAAGCTTTCTTT.

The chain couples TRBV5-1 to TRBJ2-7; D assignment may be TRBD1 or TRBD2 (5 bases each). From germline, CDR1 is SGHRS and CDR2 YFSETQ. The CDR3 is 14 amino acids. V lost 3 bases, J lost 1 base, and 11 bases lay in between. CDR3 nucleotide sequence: TGCGCCAGCAGCTGGACGGGGCCGTCCTACGAGCAGTACTTC. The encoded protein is CASSWTGPSYEQYF.

The CDR3 loop is CASSLGRFNEQFF. The DNA of the CDR3 is TGTGCCAGCAGCTTAGGACGATTTAATGAGCAGTTCTTC. This chain joins TRBV7-2 and TRBJ2-1; D not certain. This CDR3 is built from 13 residues. The V gene lost 1 base and the J gene lost 7 bases, with 8 bases spanning the gap. Per germline, CDR1 SGHTA and CDR2 FQGNSA.

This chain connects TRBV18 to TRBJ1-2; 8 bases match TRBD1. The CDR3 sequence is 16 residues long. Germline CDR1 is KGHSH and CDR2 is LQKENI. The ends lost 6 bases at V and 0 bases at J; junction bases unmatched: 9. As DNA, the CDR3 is TGTGCCAGCTCCCGGTCAAGGACAGGGACTAACTATGGCTACACCTTC. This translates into CASSRSRTGTNYGYTF.

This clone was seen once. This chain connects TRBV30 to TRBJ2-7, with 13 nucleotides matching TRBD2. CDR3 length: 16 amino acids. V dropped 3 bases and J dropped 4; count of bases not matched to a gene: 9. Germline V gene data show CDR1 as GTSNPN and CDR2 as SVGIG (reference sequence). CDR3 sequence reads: CAWRRPGLAGRYEQYF. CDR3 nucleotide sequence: TGTGCCTGGAGACGACCGGGACTAGCGGGAAGGTACGAGCAGTACTTC.

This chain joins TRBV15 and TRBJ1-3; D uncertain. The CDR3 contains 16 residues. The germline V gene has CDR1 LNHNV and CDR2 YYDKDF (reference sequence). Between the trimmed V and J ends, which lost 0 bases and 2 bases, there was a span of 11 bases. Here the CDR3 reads CATSRDLSIPGNTIYF. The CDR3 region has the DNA TGTGCCACCAGCAGAGATCTCTCCATCCCTGGAAACACCATATATTTT.

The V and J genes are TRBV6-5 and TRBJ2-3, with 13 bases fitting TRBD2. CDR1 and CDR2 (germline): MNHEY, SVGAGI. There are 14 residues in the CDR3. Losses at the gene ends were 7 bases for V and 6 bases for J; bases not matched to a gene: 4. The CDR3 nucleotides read TGTGCCAGCAAGGGACTAGCGGGAATTGATACGCAGTATTTT. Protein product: CASKGLAGIDTQYF.

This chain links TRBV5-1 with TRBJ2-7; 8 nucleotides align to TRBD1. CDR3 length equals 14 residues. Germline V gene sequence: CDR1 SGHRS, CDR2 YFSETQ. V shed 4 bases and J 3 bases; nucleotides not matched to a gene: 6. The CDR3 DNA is TGCGCCAGCAGCCTAGGGACAGGAGGCTACGAGCAGTACTTC. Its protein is CASSLGTGGYEQYF.

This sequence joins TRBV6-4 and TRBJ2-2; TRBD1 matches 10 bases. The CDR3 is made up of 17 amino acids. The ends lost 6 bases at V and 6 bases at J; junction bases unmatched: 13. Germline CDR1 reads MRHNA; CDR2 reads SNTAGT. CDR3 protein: CASSVTWDRGKPGELFF. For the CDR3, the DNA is TGTGCCAGCAGCGTCACATGGGACAGGGGCAAACCCGGGGAGCTGTTTTTT.

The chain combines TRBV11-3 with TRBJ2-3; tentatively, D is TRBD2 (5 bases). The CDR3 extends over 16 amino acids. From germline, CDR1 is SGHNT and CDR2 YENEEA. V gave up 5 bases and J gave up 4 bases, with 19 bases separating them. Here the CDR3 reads CASSPGGGIDSDTQYF. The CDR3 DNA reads TGTGCCAGCAGCCCCGGTGGAGGAATAGATTCAGATACGCAGTATTTT. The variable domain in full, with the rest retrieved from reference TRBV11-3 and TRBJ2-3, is EAGVVQSPRYKIIEKKQPVAFWCNPISGHNTLYWYLQNLGQGPELLIRYENEEAVDDSQLPKDRFSAERLKGVDSTLKIQPAELGDSAVYLCASSPGGGIDSDTQYFGPGTRLTVL.

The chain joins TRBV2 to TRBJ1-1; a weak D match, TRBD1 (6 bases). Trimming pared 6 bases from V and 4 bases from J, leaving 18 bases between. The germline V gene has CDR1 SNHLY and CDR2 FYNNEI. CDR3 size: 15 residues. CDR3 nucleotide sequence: TGTGCCAGCAGAACTCAGGCAGGGGTGGGCACTGAAGCTTTCTTT. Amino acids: CASRTQAGVGTEAFF.

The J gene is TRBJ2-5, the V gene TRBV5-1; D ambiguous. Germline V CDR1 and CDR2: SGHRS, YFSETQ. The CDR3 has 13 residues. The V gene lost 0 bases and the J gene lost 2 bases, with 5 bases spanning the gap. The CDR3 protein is CASSLGPQETQYF. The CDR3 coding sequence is TGCGCCAGCAGCTTGGGACCTCAAGAGACCCAGTACTTC.

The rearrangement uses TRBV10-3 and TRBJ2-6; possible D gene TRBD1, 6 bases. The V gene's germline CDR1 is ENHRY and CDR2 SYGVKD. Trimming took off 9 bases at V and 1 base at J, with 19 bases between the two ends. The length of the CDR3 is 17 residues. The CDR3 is CAIATGLRLSGANVLTF. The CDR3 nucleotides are TGTGCCATAGCCACAGGGCTGCGTCTTTCTGGGGCCAACGTCCTGACTTTC.

CDR3 region: CASSTTANYGYTF. CDR3 nucleotides: TGTGCCAGTAGTACAACAGCTAACTATGGCTACACCTTC. V and J are TRBV19 and TRBJ1-2, with D uncertain. The CDR3 has 13 amino acids. The germline CDR1 and CDR2 sequences are LNHDA and SQIVND (reference sequence). Deletions cut 4 bases from V and 0 bases from J, with 6 bases between.